A selection of T cell receptor beta chains follows, all from one sample in a study of T cells after yellow fever vaccination. One entry per CDR3 protein, called by TCRdb with MiXCR from the 5' RACE reads. In the table there are more than 10,000 distinct CDR3 sequences, roughly 4.9% of which are singletons. The material was PBMCs, either bulk or a sorted T-cell subset (CD4+, CD8+, memory, or dextramer-sorted; not recorded which), obtained 45 days after the yellow fever booster vaccination. All receptors derive from a man aged 25-40 years who received the YFV17D yellow fever vaccine. Both conserved end residues are part of each CDR3. The D gene is left open where the match is weak. Expanded clones get a size class; other rows say once, few or many, or leave the size out.

>TRBV3-1|many|TRBJ2-3|TRBD2
CASSQAGAGESADTQYF
TGTGCCAGCAGCCAGGCTGGAGCGGGAGAGTCGGCAGATACGCAGTATTTT
>TRBV15|many|TRBJ2-1|-
CATATGTPRSAQFF
TGTGCCACCGCAACCGGGACTCCTCGAAGCGCGCAGTTCTTC
>TRBV5-1|medium-sized|TRBJ2-1|TRBD1
CASSLVNDRAHEQFF
TGCGCCAGCAGCTTGGTGAATGACAGGGCCCATGAGCAGTTCTTC
>TRBV3-1|many|TRBJ2-5|-
CASSPMLGLQETQYF
TGTGCCAGCAGCCCCATGTTAGGGTTACAAGAGACCCAGTACTTC
>TRBV29-1|many|TRBJ2-2|TRBD2
CSVSGLENGELFF
TGCAGCGTTTCGGGACTAGAAAACGGGGAGCTGTTTTTT
>TRBV27|many|TRBJ1-4|-
CASSQPGHGPEKLFF
TGTGCCAGCAGTCAACCGGGTCATGGGCCTGAAAAACTGTTTTTT
>TRBV5-1|medium-sized|TRBJ2-6|-
CASSSSRVTGANVLTF
TGCGCCAGCAGTTCAAGTAGGGTTACTGGGGCCAACGTCCTGACTTTC
>TRBV4-3|many|TRBJ2-7|TRBD1
CASSQQVGTGNYEQYF
TGCGCCAGCAGCCAACAAGTCGGGACAGGGAACTACGAGCAGTACTTC
>TRBV7-9|many|TRBJ1-2|-
CASSLLDYGYTF
TGTGCCAGCAGCTTACTGGACTATGGCTACACCTTC
>TRBV6-5|many|TRBJ2-7|-
CASSSYRNSSYEQYF
TGTGCCAGCAGTTCGTACAGGAATAGCTCCTACGAGCAGTACTTC
>TRBV19|many|TRBJ2-5|TRBD1
CASRRQGGETQYF
TGTGCCAGTCGACGACAGGGCGGGGAGACCCAGTACTTC
>TRBV7-2|many|TRBJ2-7|TRBD2
CASSLVVLAGPYEQYF
TGTGCCAGCAGCTTAGTTGTACTAGCGGGTCCCTACGAGCAGTACTTC
>TRBV5-1|many|TRBJ2-2|-
CASSFGANTGELFF
TGCGCCAGCAGCTTCGGCGCAAACACCGGGGAGCTGTTTTTT
>TRBV20-1|-|TRBJ2-1|-
CSGGQGGSYNEQFF
TGCAGCGGGGGCCAGGGTGGGAGTTACAATGAGCAGTTCTTC
>TRBV24-1|many|TRBJ2-1|TRBD1
CATSEFDRGPGEQFF
TGTGCCACCAGTGAATTTGACAGGGGGCCTGGTGAGCAGTTCTTC
>TRBV7-2|many|TRBJ1-6|-
CASSPPNSPLHF
TGTGCCAGCAGCCCTCCGAATTCACCCCTCCACTTT
>TRBV20-1|many|TRBJ2-2|-
CSASPNGYPGELFF
TGCAGTGCTAGTCCCAATGGCTACCCCGGGGAGCTGTTTTTT
>TRBV7-2|many|TRBJ2-2|-
CASSLLRAGELFF
-
>TRBV20-1|many|TRBJ1-2|-
CQGTLFDYGYTF
TGCCAAGGCACCCTGTTCGACTATGGCTACACCTTC
>TRBV25-1|many|TRBJ1-2|-
CASSEYSRVRMDGYTF
TGTGCCAGCAGTGAATATTCGAGGGTCCGCATGGATGGCTACACCTTC
>TRBV18|many|TRBJ2-3|-
CASSSLLGTDTQYF
TGTGCCAGCTCCTCCCTTCTCGGCACAGATACGCAGTATTTT
>TRBV7-3|many|TRBJ2-5|TRBD1
CASSLGTGVQETQYF
TGTGCCAGCAGCTTGGGGACAGGGGTCCAAGAGACCCAGTACTTC
>TRBV11-2|many|TRBJ1-3|-
CASSGASSGNTIYF
TGTGCCAGCTCTGGGGCCAGCTCTGGAAACACCATATATTTT